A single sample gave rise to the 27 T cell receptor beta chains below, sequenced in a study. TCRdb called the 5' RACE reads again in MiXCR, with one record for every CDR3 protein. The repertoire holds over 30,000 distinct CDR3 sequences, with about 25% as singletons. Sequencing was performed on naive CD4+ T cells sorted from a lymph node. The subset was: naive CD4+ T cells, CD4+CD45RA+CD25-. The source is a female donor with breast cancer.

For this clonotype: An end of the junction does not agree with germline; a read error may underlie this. CDR3 bases: TGTGCTAGCAGCTTATTAGGGAAGCAAGAGACCCAGTACTTC. As protein: CASSLLGKQETQYF. V is TRBV7-7 and J is TRBJ2-5; D not resolved. CDR1 is SSHAT and CDR2 is FNYEAQ in the germline V gene (reference sequence). CDR3 length: 14 residues.

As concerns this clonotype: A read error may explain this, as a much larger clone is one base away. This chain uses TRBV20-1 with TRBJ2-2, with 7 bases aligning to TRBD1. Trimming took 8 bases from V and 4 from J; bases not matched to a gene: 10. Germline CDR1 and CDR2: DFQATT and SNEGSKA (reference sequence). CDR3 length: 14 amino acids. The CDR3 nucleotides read TGCAGTACTCTCAGACAGGGACCCACCGGGGAGCTGTTTTTT. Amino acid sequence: CSTLRQGPTGELFF.

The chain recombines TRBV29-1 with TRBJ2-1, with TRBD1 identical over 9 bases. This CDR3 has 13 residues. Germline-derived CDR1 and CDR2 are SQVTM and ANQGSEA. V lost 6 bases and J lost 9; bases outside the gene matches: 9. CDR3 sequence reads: CSVDKGTGFEQFF. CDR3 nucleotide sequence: TGCAGCGTCGACAAGGGGACAGGGTTTGAGCAGTTCTTC.

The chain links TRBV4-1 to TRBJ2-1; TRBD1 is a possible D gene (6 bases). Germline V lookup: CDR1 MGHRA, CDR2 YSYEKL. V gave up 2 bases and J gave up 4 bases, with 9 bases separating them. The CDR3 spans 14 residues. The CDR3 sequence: CASSQWTEYNEQFF. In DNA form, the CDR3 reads TGCGCCAGCAGCCAATGGACAGAGTACAATGAGCAGTTCTTC.

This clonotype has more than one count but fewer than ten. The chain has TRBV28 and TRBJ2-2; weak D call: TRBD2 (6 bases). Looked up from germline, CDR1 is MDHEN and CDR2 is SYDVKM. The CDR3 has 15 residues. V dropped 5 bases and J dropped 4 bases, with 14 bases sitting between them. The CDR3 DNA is TGTGCCAGCAGTGTAAGCGGGTCAGGCACCGGGGAGCTGTTTTTT. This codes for CASSVSGSGTGELFF.

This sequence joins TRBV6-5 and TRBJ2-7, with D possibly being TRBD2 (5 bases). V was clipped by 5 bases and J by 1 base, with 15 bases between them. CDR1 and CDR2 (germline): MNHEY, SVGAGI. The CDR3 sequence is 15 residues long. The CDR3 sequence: CASSPNGEFSYEQYF. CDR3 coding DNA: TGTGCCAGCAGTCCCAACGGGGAGTTTTCCTACGAGCAGTACTTC.

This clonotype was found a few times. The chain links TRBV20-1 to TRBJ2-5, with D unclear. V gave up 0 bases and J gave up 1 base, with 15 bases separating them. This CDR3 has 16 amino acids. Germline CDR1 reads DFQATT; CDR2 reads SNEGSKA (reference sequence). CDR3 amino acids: CSARDWREQTQETQYF. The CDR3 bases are TGCAGTGCTAGAGATTGGAGAGAACAGACCCAAGAGACCCAGTACTTC.

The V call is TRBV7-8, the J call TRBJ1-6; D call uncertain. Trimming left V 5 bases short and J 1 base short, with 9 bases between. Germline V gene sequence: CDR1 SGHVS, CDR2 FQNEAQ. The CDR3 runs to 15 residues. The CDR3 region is CASSTSGSYNSPLHF. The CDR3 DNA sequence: TGTGCCAGCAGCACCTCCGGGTCCTATAATTCACCCCTCCACTTT.

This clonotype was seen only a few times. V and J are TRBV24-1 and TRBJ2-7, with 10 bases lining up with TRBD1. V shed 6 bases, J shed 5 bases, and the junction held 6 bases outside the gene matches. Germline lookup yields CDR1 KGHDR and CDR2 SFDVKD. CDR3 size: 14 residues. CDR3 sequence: CATSSRTGGDEQYF. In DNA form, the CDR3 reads TGTGCCACCAGTTCGAGGACAGGGGGAGACGAGCAGTACTTC.

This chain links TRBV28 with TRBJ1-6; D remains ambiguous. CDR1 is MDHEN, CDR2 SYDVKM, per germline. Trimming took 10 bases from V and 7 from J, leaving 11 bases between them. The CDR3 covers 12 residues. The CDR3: CATGLRNSPLHF. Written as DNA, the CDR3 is TGTGCCACCGGGCTTAGAAATTCACCCCTCCACTTT.

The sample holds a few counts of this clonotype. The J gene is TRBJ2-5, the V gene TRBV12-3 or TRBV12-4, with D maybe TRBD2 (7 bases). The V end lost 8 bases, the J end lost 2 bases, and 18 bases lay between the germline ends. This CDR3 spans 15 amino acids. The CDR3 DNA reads TGTGCCAGCGGGACTATAGGGGGACTACAAGAGACCCAGTACTTC. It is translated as CASGTIGGLQETQYF.

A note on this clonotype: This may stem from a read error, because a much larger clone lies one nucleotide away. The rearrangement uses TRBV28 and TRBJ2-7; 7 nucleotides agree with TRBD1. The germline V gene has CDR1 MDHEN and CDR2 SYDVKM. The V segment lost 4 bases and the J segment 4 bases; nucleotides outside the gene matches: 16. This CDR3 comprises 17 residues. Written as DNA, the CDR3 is TGTGCCAGCAGTTCTCCTGCTGCGGTACAGGGGCTATACGAGCAGTACTTC. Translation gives CASSSPAAVQGLYEQYF.

CDR3 nucleotides: TGTGCCAGCAGCGATCCGAGAAAGGGCACCGGGGAGCTGTTTTTT. Translating gives CASSDPRKGTGELFF. The chain joins TRBV9 to TRBJ2-2; D remains unclear. Germline V gene data show CDR1 as SGDLS and CDR2 as YYNGEE. The CDR3 sequence is 15 residues long. V was clipped by 3 bases and J by 4 bases, with 13 bases between them.

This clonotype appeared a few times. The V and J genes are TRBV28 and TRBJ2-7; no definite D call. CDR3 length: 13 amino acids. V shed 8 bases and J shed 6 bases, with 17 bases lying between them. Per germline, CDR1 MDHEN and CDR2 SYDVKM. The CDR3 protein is CASRGYLSAEQYF. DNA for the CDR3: TGTGCCAGCCGTGGCTATCTATCCGCCGAGCAGTACTTC.

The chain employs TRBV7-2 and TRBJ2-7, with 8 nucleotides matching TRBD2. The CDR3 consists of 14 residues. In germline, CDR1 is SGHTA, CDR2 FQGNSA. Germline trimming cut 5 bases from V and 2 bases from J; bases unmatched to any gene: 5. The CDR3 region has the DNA TGTGCCAGCAGCCACCGGGAGGGGCCCTACGAGCAGTACTTC. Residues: CASSHREGPYEQYF.

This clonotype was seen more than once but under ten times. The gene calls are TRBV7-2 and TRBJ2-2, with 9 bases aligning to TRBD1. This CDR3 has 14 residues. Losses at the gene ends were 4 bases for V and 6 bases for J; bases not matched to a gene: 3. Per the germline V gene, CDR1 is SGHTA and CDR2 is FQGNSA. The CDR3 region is CASSYRGRSGELFF. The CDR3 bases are TGTGCCAGCAGCTACAGGGGGCGTTCCGGGGAGCTGTTTTTT.

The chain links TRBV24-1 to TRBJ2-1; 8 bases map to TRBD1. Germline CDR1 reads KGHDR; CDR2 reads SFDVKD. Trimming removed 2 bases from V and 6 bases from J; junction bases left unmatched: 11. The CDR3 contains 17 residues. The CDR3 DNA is TGTGCCACCAGTGATTCCTGGGACAGGAAAGACCCCAATGAGCAGTTCTTC. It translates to CATSDSWDRKDPNEQFF.

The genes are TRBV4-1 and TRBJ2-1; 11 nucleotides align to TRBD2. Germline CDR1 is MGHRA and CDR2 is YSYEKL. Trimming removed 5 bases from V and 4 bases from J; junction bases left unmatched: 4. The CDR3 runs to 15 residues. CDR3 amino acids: CASSWGLADYNEQFF. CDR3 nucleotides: TGCGCCAGCAGCTGGGGACTAGCGGATTACAATGAGCAGTTCTTC.

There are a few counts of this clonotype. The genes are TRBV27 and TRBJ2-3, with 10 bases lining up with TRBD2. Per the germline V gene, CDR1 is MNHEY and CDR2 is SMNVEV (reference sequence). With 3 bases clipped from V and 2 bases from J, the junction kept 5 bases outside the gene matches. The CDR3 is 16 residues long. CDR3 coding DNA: TGTGCCAGCAGTTTCACTAGCGGGACGATCACAGATACGCAGTATTTT. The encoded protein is CASSFTSGTITDTQYF.

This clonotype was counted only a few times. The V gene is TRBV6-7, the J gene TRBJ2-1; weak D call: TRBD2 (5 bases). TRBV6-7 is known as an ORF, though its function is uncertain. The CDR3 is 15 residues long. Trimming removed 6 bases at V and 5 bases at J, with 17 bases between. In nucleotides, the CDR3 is TGTGCCAGCAGCCTGCCCGAGGGTGGGCACAATGAGCAGTTCTTC. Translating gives CASSLPEGGHNEQFF.

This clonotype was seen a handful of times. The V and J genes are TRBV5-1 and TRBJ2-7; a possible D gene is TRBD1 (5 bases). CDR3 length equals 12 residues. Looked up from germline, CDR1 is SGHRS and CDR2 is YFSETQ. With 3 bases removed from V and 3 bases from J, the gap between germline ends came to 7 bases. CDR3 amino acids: CASSSDIYEQYF. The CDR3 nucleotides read TGCGCCAGCAGCTCGGACATCTACGAGCAGTACTTC. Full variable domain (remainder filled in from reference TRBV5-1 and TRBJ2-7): KAGVTQTPRYLIKTRGQQVTLSCSPISGHRSVSWYQQTPGQGLQFLFEYFSETQRNKGNFPGRFSGRQFSNSRSEMNVSTLELGDSALYLCASSSDIYEQYFGPGTRLTVT.

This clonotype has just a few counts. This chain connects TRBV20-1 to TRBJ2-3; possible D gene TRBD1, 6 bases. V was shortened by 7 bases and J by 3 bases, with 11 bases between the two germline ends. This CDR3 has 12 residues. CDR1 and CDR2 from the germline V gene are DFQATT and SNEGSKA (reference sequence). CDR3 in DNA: TGCAGTGTACAGGGTACAACAGATACGCAGTATTTT. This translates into CSVQGTTDTQYF.

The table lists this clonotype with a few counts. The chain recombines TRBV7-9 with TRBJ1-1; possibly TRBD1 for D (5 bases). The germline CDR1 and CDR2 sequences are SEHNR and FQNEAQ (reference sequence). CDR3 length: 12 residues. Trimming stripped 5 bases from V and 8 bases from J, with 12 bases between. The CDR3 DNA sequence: TGTGCCAGCAGCGTGGTGGGGCCCGAAGCTTTCTTT. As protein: CASSVVGPEAFF. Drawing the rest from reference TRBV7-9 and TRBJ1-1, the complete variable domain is DTGVSQNPRHKITKRGQNVTFRCDPISEHNRLYWYRQTLGQGPEFLTYFQNEAQLEKSRLLSDRFSAERPKGSFSTLEIQRTEQGDSAMYLCASSVVGPEAFFGQGTRLTVV.

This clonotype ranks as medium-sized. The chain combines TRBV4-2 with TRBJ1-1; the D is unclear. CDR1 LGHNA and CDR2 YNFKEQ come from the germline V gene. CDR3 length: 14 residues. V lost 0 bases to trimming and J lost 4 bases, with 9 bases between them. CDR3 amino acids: CASSQELGSTEAFF. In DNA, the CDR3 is TGTGCCAGCAGCCAAGAGCTAGGAAGCACTGAAGCTTTCTTT.

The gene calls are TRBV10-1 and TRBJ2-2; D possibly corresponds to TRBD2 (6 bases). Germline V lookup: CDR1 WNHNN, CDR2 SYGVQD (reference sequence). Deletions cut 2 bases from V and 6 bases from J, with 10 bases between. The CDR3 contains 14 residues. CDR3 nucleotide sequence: TGCGCCAGCAGTGAGGCCGGGGGAGCCGGGGAGCTGTTTTTT. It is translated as CASSEAGGAGELFF.

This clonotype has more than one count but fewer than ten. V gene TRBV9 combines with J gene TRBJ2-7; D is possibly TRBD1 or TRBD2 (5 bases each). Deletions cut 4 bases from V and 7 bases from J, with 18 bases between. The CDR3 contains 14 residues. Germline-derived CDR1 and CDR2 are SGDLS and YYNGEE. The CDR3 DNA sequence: TGTGCCAGCAGCCCCCAGGACAACCCGGGGGAGCAGTACTTC. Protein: CASSPQDNPGEQYF.

For the CDR3, the DNA is TGTGCCAGCAGCTTAGCGGACAGGGGAGATGAGCAGTTCTTC. It translates to CASSLADRGDEQFF. The chain is built from TRBV7-8 and TRBJ2-1, with TRBD1 identical over 9 bases. V dropped 0 bases and J dropped 8; count of bases not matched to a gene: 2. The germline gives CDR1 SGHVS, CDR2 FQNEAQ. The CDR3 has 14 residues.